This T cell receptor beta chain was recovered during a study of cytomegalovirus exposure and HLA in healthy donors. Findings and caveats of the study: Researchers reportedly found TCR beta sequences accurately predicted most subjects' HLA-A and HLA-B alleles.

About this clone itself: What it binds is unknown.

Germline V CDR1 and CDR2: SGDLS, YYNGEE. CDR3 length: 15 amino acids. Losses at the gene ends were 4 bases for V and 1 base for J; bases not matched to a gene: 5. 60 Vbeta and 13 Jbeta primers were used in PCR. Clones were sequenced by immunoSEQ multiplex PCR, and TCRdb holds only the in-frame ones, with some missing. The sample has approximately 170,000 clones; approximately 80% are singletons. This TCR was sampled from a male donor in good health and CMV-seronegative. The V call is TRBV9, the J call TRBJ1-1; 9 bases line up with TRBD1. The sample consisted of PBMCs. CDR3 coding DNA: TGTGCCAGCAGCTCGCCGGGACAGGGGAACACTGAAGCTTTCTTT. Amino acids: CASSSPGQGNTEAFF.